The entry below gives a single T cell receptor beta chain sequence along with its context. Antigen unknown. This entry comes from a study of T cell repertoires in cytomegalovirus infection. As for the study in general: The authors relied on CMV epitopes, both recently identified HLA-C-restricted and well-studied HLA-B-restricted. TCR beta signatures that were public indicated CMV infection and matching HLA type.

V lost 6 bases and J lost 5, with 11 bases in between. CDR1 MNHEY and CDR2 SMNVEV come from the germline V gene (reference sequence). The CDR3 is 13 residues long. In TCRdb, the reads were re-called with MiXCR into one record per CDR3 protein. The sample holds under 150,000 distinct CDR3 sequences, under 35% seen once. General observations from the study: Totalled public TCR beta family frequency picked out people who carried CMV plus the relevant HLA. Across the ex vivo response, the dominant clonotypes were HLA-C-restricted CMV-specific TCR beta clonotypes.

This clonotype was obtained from a human donor in good health (CMV status not recorded). Some clones in this sample may be carry-over from other donors' samples. The chain combines TRBV27 with TRBJ2-1, with TRBD2 as a possible D gene (7 bases). Specimen: CD8+ T cells from cultured PBMCs, collected from culture after CMV antigen stimulation. The DNA for the CDR3 is TGTGCCAGCAGGGTCGGGGGGCACAATGAGCAGTTCTTC. This translates into CASRVGGHNEQFF.